This entry is about one TCR beta chain. This CDR3 is 14 amino acids long. Germline V lookup: CDR1 SGHTA, CDR2 FQGNSA. V shed 5 bases and J shed 5 bases, with 12 bases lying between them. The data were produced by immunoSEQ multiplex PCR, yet TCRdb's version contains in-frame clones alone and is incomplete. The data show roughly 180,000 clones, approximately 84% seen once. This entry comes from a study of blood T cell repertoires in COVID-19. Study background: T cells, B-cell-depleted T cells, or PBMCs provided the cDNA or gDNA that served as material.

The chain is built from TRBV7-2 and TRBJ1-4; no firm D call. The clonotype comes from a man aged 40-49 years who had recovered from COVID-19. Source material: peripheral blood. The chain's CDR3 is CASSLLGRNEKLFF. The CDR3 DNA reads as TGTGCCAGCAGCCTACTTGGTCGGAATGAAAAACTGTTTTTT.